This T cell receptor beta chain was captured by sequencing in a study of blood T cells in healthy people across ages. Overall study results and limits: Roughly linear age-related decline in beta diversity appeared, significant by age about 40. Versus aged donors, long-lived donors had higher diversity and more naive CD4+ cells.

Alongside a J-beta primer mix, a sample-barcoded 5' primer served in a second PCR lasting roughly 7 to 11 cycles. From the 5' RACE reads, TCRdb called clonotypes with MiXCR, one entry per CDR3 protein. This sample has 750,000 to 950,000 distinct CDR3 sequences, with 25% to 30% found just once. About this clonotype: Its antigen remains unidentified.

CDR3 length equals 14 residues. The germline V gene encodes CDR1 SNHLY and CDR2 FYNNEI. These data also featured in a second study, about T cells of mothers and their children.

The TCR was taken from a boy between 10 and 17 years old in good health. The rearrangement joins TRBV2 to TRBJ2-5; either TRBD1 or TRBD2 may fit D (6 bases each). The J call is uncertain, as TRBJ2-1 better fits the DNA end. Sample: blood. The CDR3 sequence is CASSGGGLSNEQFF. CDR3 nucleotide sequence: TGTGCCAGCAGTGGAGGGGGGCTCAGCAATGAGCAGTTCTTC.